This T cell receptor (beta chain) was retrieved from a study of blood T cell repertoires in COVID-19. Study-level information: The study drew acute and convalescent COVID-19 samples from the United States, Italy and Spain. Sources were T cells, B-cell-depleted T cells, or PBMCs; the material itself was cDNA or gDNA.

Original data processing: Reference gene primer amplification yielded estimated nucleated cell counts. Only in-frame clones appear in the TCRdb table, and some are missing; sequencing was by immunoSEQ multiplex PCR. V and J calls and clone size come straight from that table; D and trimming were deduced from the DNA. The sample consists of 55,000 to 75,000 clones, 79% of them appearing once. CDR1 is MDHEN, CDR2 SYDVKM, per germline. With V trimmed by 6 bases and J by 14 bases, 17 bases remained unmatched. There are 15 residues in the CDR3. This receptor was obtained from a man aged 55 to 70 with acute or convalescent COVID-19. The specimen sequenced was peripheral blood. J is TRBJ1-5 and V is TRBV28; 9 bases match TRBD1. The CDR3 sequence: CASSPPGTGFTQEHF. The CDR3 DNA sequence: TGTGCCAGCAGCCCCCCCGGGACAGGGTTTACCCAGGAGCATTTT. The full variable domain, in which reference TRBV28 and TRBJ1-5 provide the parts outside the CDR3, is DVKVTQSSRYLVKRTGEKVFLECVQDMDHENMFWYRQDPGLGLRLIYFSYDVKMKEKGDIPEGYSVSREKKERFSLILESASTNQTSMYLCASSPPGTGFTQEHFGDGTRLSIL.